The source of this T cell receptor (beta chain) is a study of blood T cell repertoires in COVID-19. In the original workflow: Estimation of nucleated cell counts relied on the amplification of reference gene primers. TCRdb keeps only in-frame clones here, not all; method: immunoSEQ multiplex PCR. D and trimming were read from the DNA, whereas the V and J calls and clone size are those reported in that table. Of more than 150,000 clones detected, 70% to 90% appear once; the ten largest clones hold around 0.63%. This TCR came from a man in his 60s with COVID-19, enrolled during active disease. Sequencing used peripheral blood.

CDR3 coding DNA: TGTGCCAGCAGTTACAGGGAGGGAAATGGCTACACCTTC. Protein product: CASSYREGNGYTF. The chain couples TRBV28 to TRBJ1-2, with D perhaps TRBD1 (6 bases). The CDR3 length is 13 residues. Trimming took 4 bases from V and 6 from J, leaving 12 bases between them. Germline lookup yields CDR1 MDHEN and CDR2 SYDVKM.